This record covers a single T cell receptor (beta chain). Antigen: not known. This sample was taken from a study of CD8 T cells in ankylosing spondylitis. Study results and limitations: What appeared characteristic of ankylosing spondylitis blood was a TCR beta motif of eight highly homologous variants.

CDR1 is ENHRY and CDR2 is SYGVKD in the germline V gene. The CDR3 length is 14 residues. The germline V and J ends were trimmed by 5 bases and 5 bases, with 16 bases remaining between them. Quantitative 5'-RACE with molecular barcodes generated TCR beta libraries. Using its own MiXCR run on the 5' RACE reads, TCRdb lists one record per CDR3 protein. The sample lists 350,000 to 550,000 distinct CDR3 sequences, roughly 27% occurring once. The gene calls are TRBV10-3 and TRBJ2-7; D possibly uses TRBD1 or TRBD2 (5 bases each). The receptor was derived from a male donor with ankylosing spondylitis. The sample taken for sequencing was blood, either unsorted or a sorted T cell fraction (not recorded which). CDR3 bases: TGTGCCATCAGTCCTAGGGCAGGGAGCGACGAGCAGTACGTC. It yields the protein CAISPRAGSDEQYV.